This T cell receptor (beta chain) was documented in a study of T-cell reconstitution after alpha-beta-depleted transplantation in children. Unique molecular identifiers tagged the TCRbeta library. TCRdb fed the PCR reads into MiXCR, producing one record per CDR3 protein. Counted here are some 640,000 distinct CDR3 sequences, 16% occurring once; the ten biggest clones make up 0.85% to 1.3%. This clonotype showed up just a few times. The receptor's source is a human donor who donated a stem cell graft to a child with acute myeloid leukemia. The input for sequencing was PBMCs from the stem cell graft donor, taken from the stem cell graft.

The CDR3 DNA follows: TGTGCCAGCAGTTTATGGACAGGGGGAGAAAATGAGCAGTTCTTC. Protein: CASSLWTGGENEQFF. The chain recombines TRBV27 with TRBJ2-1, with 10 bases matching TRBD1. Trimming at V came to 1 base and at J to 7 bases, leaving 4 bases not matched to a gene. CDR3 length equals 15 residues. Germline V gene lookup returns CDR1 MNHEY and CDR2 SMNVEV (reference sequence).